This section outlines one T cell receptor beta chain sequence together with its context. Its antigen is not known. Looked up from germline, CDR1 is SGHNT and CDR2 is YYREEE (reference sequence). The CDR3 has 13 residues. The V segment lost 5 bases and the J segment 0 bases; nucleotides outside the gene matches: 0. Isolated RNA was reverse transcribed in full, so expressed TCRB transcripts were sequenced. The repertoire was sequenced with immunoSEQ multiplex PCR; TCRdb's copy has only in-frame clones and lacks some. The sample consists of roughly 330,000 clones, more than 9.5% of them appearing once. The single heparinised draw taken from each donor contained approximately 100 mL of blood on average. The sample originates from a study of beta chain features in type 1 diabetes. Study observations and caveats: Reduced insertions and increased deletions marked VDJ junctions in type 1 diabetes patients. Shorter templates may be favored by PCR, equally so in patients and controls. The influence of HLA type on TCRB rearrangement stayed undetermined.

The chain employs TRBV5-4 and TRBJ2-5; 8 bases fit TRBD1. Sample: naive CD4+ T cells from blood. The TCR originated in a woman aged 25 to 39 in good health. CDR3 protein: CASRDRDQETQYF. As DNA, the CDR3 is TGTGCCAGCAGGGACAGGGACCAAGAGACCCAGTACTTC.